The present T cell receptor beta chain was sequenced within a study of T-cell reconstitution after alpha-beta-depleted transplantation in children. About this clonotype: At one end, the junction sequence differs from germline, possibly due to a read error.

Germline V gene lookup returns CDR1 DFQATT and CDR2 SNEGSKA (reference sequence). The CDR3 is made up of 13 amino acids. Unique molecular identifiers were incorporated into the prepared TCRbeta library. TCRdb redid the calling of the PCR reads with MiXCR, one entry per CDR3 protein. Among about 580,000 distinct CDR3 sequences listed, 27% were seen once. The sequence was obtained from a boy under three years old with Wiskott-Aldrich syndrome, due to receive a stem cell transplant. Here the sequenced sample was PBMCs, taken before TCRalphabeta/CD19-depleted stem cell transplant. The chain combines TRBV20-1 with TRBJ2-2, with D unclear. DNA for the CDR3: TGCAGTGCAACGTGCCACTACACCGTGGAGCTGTTTTTT. Its protein product is CSATCHYTVELFF.